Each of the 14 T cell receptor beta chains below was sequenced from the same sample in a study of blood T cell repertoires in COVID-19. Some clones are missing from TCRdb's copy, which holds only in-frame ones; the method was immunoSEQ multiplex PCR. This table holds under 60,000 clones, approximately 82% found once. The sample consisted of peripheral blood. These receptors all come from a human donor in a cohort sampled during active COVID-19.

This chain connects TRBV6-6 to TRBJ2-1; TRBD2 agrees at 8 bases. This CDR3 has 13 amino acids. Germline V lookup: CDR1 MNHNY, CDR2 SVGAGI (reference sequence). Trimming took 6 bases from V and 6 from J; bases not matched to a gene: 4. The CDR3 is CASSGGEPNEQFF. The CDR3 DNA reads TGTGCCAGCAGCGGGGGGGAACCCAATGAGCAGTTCTTC.

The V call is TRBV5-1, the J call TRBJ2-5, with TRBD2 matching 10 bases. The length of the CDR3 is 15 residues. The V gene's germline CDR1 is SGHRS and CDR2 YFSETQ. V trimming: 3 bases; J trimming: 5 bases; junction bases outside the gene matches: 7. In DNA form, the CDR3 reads TGCGCCAGCAGCTCTCTAGCGGGGGAGAGGGAGACCCAGTACTTC. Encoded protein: CASSSLAGERETQYF.

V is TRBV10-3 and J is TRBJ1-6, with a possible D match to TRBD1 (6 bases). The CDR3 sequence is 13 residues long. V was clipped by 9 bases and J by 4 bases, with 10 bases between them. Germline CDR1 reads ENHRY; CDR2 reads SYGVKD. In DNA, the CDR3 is TGTGCCATTTCGACAGGTTATAATTCACCCCTCCACTTT. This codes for CAISTGYNSPLHF.

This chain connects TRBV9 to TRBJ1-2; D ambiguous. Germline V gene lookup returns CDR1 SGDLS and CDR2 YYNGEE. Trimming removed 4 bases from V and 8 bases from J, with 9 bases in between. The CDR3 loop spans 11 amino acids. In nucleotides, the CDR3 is TGTGCCAGCAGCAAACTGCACGGCTACACCTTC. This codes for CASSKLHGYTF.

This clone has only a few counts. Here the CDR3 DNA reads TGTGCCAGCAGTTTAAGATCCGGTTTCGACGAGCAGTACTTC. Amino acid sequence: CASSLRSGFDEQYF. V is TRBV27 and J is TRBJ2-7; D gene uncertain. Germline V gives CDR1 MNHEY, CDR2 SMNVEV (reference sequence). This CDR3 is 14 amino acids long. The ends were cut back, 2 bases at V and 5 bases at J, with 13 bases in the middle.

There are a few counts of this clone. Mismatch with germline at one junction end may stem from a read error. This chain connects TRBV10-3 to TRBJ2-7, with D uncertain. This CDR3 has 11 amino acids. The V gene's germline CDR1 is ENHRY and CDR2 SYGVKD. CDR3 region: CAISESVGVEF. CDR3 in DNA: TGTGCCATCAGTGAGTCGGTAGGAGTCGAGTTC.

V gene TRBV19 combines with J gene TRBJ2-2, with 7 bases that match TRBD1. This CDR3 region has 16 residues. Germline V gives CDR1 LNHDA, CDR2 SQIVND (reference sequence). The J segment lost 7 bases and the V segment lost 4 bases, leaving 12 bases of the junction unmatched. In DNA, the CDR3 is TGTGCCAGTAGTAGAATCGACAGGGCGCCGGGCGGGGAGCTGTTTTTT. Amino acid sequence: CASSRIDRAPGGELFF.

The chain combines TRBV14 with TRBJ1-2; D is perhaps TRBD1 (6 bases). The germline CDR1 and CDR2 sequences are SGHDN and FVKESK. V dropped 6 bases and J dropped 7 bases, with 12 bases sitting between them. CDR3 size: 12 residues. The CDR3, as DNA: TGTGCCAGCAGGAAGACAGGATTTGGCTACACCTTC. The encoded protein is CASRKTGFGYTF. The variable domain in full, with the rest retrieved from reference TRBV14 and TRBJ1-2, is EAGVTQFPSHSVIEKGQTVTLRCDPISGHDNLYWYRRVMGKEIKFLLHFVKESKQDESGMPNNRFLAERTGGTYSTLKVQPAELEDSGVYFCASRKTGFGYTFGSGTRLTVV.

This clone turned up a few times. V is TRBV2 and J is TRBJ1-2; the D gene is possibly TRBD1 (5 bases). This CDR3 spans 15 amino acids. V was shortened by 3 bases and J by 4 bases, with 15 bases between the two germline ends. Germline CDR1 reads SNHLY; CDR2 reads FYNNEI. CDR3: CASSEFETDVYGYTF. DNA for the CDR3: TGTGCCAGCAGTGAGTTCGAGACAGACGTCTATGGCTACACCTTC.

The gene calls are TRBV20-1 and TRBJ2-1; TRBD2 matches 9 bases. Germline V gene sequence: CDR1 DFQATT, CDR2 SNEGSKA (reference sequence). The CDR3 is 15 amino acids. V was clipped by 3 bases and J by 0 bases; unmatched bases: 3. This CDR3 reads CSASSGRTSYNEQFF. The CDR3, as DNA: TGCAGTGCTAGTAGCGGGAGAACCTCCTACAATGAGCAGTTCTTC.

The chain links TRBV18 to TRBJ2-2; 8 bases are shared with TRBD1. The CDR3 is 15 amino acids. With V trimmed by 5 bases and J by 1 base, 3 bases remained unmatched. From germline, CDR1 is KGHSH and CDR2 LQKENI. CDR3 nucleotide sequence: TGTGCCAGCTCAAGGGACAGGTGGAACACCGGGGAGCTGTTTTTT. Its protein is CASSRDRWNTGELFF.

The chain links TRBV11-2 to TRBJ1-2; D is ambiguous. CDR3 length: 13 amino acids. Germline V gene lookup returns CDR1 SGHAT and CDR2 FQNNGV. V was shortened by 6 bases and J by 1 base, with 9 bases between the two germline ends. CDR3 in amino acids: CASRPGINYGYTF. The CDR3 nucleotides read TGTGCCAGCAGACCAGGAATTAACTATGGCTACACCTTC.

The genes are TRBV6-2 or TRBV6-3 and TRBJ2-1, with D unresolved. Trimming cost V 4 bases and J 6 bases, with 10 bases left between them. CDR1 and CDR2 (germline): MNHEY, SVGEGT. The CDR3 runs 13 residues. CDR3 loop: CASSFVLRNEQFF. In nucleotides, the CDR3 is TGTGCCAGCAGTTTTGTGTTGCGCAATGAGCAGTTCTTC.

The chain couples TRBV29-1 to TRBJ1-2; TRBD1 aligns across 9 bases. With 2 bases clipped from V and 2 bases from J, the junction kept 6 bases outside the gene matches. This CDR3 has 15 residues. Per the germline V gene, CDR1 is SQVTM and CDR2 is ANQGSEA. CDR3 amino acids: CSVETRDRVNYGYTF. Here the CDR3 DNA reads TGCAGCGTTGAAACCCGGGACAGGGTCAACTATGGCTACACCTTC.